The text below deals with one T cell receptor (beta chain). During active infection, Seattle patients enrolled and were then monitored through disease. The CDR3 extends over 16 amino acids. Germline V lookup: CDR1 LNHDA, CDR2 SQIVND (reference sequence). After removal of 5 bases from V and 0 bases from J, the junction contained 6 bases not matched to a gene. These data belong to a study of blood T cell repertoires in COVID-19. Looking at the study overall: COVID-19 samples collected from the United States, Italy and Spain covered acute and convalescent phases.

The authors' processing: By means of reference gene primer amplification, nucleated cell counts were estimated. Assay: immunoSEQ multiplex PCR; the TCRdb copy retains only in-frame clones and omits some. The DNA gave D and trimming, while V, J and clone size come from that table. The sample gives roughly 200,000 clones, 75% to 85% of which show up once; more than 9.5% is in the top ten. This TCR was recovered from a woman aged 40 to 50 with COVID-19, enrolled during active disease. This rearrangement joins TRBV19 to TRBJ2-3; 9 nucleotides agree with TRBD1. Sequencing was performed on peripheral blood. The CDR3 spells CASSGDRARSTDTQYF. The CDR3 nucleotides are TGTGCCAGTAGTGGGGACAGGGCCCGCAGCACAGATACGCAGTATTTT.